This TCR beta chain came from a study of T-cell reconstitution after alpha-beta-depleted transplantation in children. Points on this clonotype: Its antigen is currently unknown.

Germline-derived CDR1 and CDR2 are SGHTA and FQGTGA. V was pared by 5 bases and J by 8 bases, with 14 bases between. The CDR3 has 13 amino acids. TCRbeta library construction was performed incorporating unique molecular identifiers. TCRdb passed the PCR reads through MiXCR, listing each CDR3 protein once. The sample shows roughly 340,000 distinct CDR3 sequences, about 16% of them seen only once. General study results and limits: Counts and diversity of T cells one year after transplant came mostly from newly produced T cells. Several patients had high TCRbeta diversity at day 60; it came from surviving recipient T cells and thymic progenitors. About two months after transplant, alpha-beta T cells reportedly came from several hundred expanded graft clones.

The gene calls are TRBV7-3 and TRBJ2-3; D is perhaps TRBD2 (6 bases). This receptor was obtained from a male patient under 10 years old who had a stem cell transplant for acute lymphoblastic leukemia, so the T cells may come from the graft donor. The sequences come from PBMCs, mostly from graft donor cells, collected 360 days after TCRalphabeta/CD19-depleted stem cell transplant. CDR3 coding DNA: TGTGCCAGCAGCGAGCCGGGAGCCCCTACGCAGTATTTT. Protein product: CASSEPGAPTQYF. Using reference TRBV7-3 and TRBJ2-3 for the parts outside the CDR3, the full variable domain is GAGVSQTPSNKVTEKGKYVELRCDPISGHTALYWYRQSLGQGPEFLIYFQGTGAADDSGLPNDRFFAVRPEGSVSTLKIQRTERGDSAVYLCASSEPGAPTQYFGPGTRLTVL.